This T cell receptor beta chain comes out of a study of vaccination and CD4 T cells after COVID-19. Overall study context: Nine convalescent cases were mild and one was severe, and all had been SARS-CoV-2 positive by nasal swab PCR.

Treatment specified: roughly ten-day PBMC culture with coronavirus spike peptide pools or control peptides (ViraFEST assay). Only one count was recorded for this clonotype. Its antigen is unknown. This CDR3 has 13 amino acids. From germline, CDR1 is MNHNS and CDR2 SASEGT. V trimming: 5 bases; J trimming: 4 bases; junction bases outside the gene matches: 4. Cultured CD4+ T-cell DNA underwent Oncomine TCR Beta short-read sequencing. TCRdb re-derived calls from the PCR reads in MiXCR, one entry per CDR3 protein. Among about 10,000 distinct CDR3 sequences, about 64% were seen once, and the ten largest hold over 20%.

The genes are TRBV6-1 and TRBJ1-2, with TRBD1 matching 7 bases. The sequence was obtained from a human donor who had recovered from COVID-19. Sequenced material: CD4+ T cells from blood, cultured in vitro. The CDR3 sequence is CASSPGQVYGYTF. The DNA of the CDR3 is TGTGCCAGCAGTCCCGGACAGGTCTATGGCTACACCTTC.